The 28 T cell receptor beta chains reported below all come from one sample, sequenced in a study of lymphopenia after photon versus proton radiotherapy. Some clones are missing from TCRdb's copy, which holds only in-frame ones; the method was immunoSEQ multiplex PCR. The table lists fewer than 50,000 clones, about 85% of them singletons. The source was peripheral blood, collected from a patient treated with photon-based radiotherapy. These receptors were obtained from a man aged 40-50 years with gastric cancer.

This rearrangement joins TRBV5-1 to TRBJ2-3; D gene uncertain. Trimming left V 6 bases short and J 2 bases short, with 10 bases between. The CDR3 is made up of 13 amino acids. The germline V gene has CDR1 SGHRS and CDR2 YFSETQ. CDR3 DNA: TGCGCCAGCAAGGGCACTTACACAGATACGCAGTATTTT. Translating it yields CASKGTYTDTQYF.

This rearrangement joins TRBV19 to TRBJ1-4, with TRBD1 identical over 9 bases. The junction had 2 bases not matched to a gene; V was cut back by 4 bases and J by 2 bases. CDR1 is LNHDA and CDR2 is SQIVND in the germline V gene (reference sequence). CDR3 length: 15 residues. The CDR3 loop reads CASSTGTGTNEKLFF. The CDR3 nucleotides are TGTGCCAGTAGTACCGGGACAGGGACTAATGAAAAACTGTTTTTT.

The V call is TRBV20-1, the J call TRBJ2-7; TRBD2 agrees at 7 bases. The CDR3 contains 11 residues. Germline CDR1 reads DFQATT; CDR2 reads SNEGSKA (reference sequence). The CDR3 reads CSWGGAYEQYF. CDR3 in DNA: TGCAGCTGGGGAGGGGCCTACGAGCAGTACTTC.

The chain employs TRBV7-9 and TRBJ1-1; 9 positions match TRBD1. CDR3 length: 14 amino acids. Germline lookup yields CDR1 SEHNR and CDR2 FQNEAQ (reference sequence). The CDR3 DNA sequence: TGTGCTGTACAGGGGGCGAATTTGAACACTGAAGCTTTCTTT. This gives the protein CAVQGANLNTEAFF. The full variable domain, its missing parts supplied by reference TRBV7-9 and TRBJ1-1, is DTGVSQNPRHKITKRGQNVTFRCDPISEHNRLYWYRQTLGQGPEFLTYFQNEAQLEKSRLLSDRFSAERPKGSFSTLEIQRTEQGDSAMYLCAVQGANLNTEAFFGQGTRLTVV.

The genes are TRBV6-5 and TRBJ1-2; maybe TRBD1 (6 bases). CDR3 size: 13 residues. Trimming took 8 bases from V and 4 from J, leaving 14 bases between them. The germline CDR1 and CDR2 sequences are MNHEY and SVGAGI. This chain's CDR3 is CASGGAPSYGYTF. The DNA of the CDR3 is TGTGCCAGCGGGGGGGCTCCGTCCTATGGCTACACCTTC.

The V call is TRBV18, the J call TRBJ2-3, with 14 bases identical to TRBD2. Germline lookup yields CDR1 KGHSH and CDR2 LQKENI. This CDR3 is built from 17 residues. V trimming: 3 bases; J trimming: 5 bases; junction bases outside the gene matches: 7. The CDR3 protein is CASSPIGLAGGRDTQYF. The DNA of the CDR3 is TGTGCCAGCTCACCCATAGGACTAGCGGGGGGCAGAGATACGCAGTATTTT.

Notes on this clone: Sequence at one end of the junction differs from germline and may be a read error. The V and J genes are TRBV2 and TRBJ1-1; no reliable D call. The length of the CDR3 is 13 residues. Germline assignment: CDR1 SNHLY and CDR2 FYNNEI. Here the CDR3 reads CASKRSQNSEAFF. CDR3 sequence (DNA): TGTGCCAGCAAAAGGTCCCAGAACTCTGAAGCTTTCTTT.

V gene TRBV18 combines with J gene TRBJ2-7, with D possibly being TRBD1 (5 bases). The V end lost 5 bases, the J end lost 3 bases, and 17 bases lay between the germline ends. Germline CDR1 and CDR2: KGHSH and LQKENI. This CDR3 is built from 15 residues. CDR3 in amino acids: CASSEGQGRGYEQYF. CDR3 coding DNA: TGTGCCAGCTCAGAAGGGCAGGGAAGAGGCTACGAGCAGTACTTC.

J is TRBJ2-3 and V is TRBV7-2; 8 nucleotides match TRBD2. V lost 2 bases to trimming and J lost 4 bases; unmatched junction nucleotides: 11. CDR3 length: 17 amino acids. Germline values: CDR1 SGHTA, CDR2 FQGNSA. CDR3 sequence reads: CASSLLKSGGGADTQYF. The CDR3 DNA reads TGTGCCAGCAGCTTATTGAAGAGCGGGGGAGGGGCAGATACGCAGTATTTT.

The chain joins TRBV2 to TRBJ1-1; weak D call: TRBD1 (5 bases). The V gene's germline CDR1 is SNHLY and CDR2 FYNNEI. The CDR3 extends over 13 amino acids. V was cut by 7 bases and J by 4 bases, with 13 bases left in between. CDR3 sequence (DNA): TGTGCCAGCAACGGGGAGGGGTTCACTGAAGCTTTCTTT. This sequence encodes CASNGEGFTEAFF.

This chain links TRBV7-2 with TRBJ2-1, with 12 bases identical to TRBD2. Germline V lookup: CDR1 SGHTA, CDR2 FQGNSA. The CDR3 totals 14 residues. V lost 4 bases to trimming and J lost 5 bases; unmatched junction nucleotides: 0. CDR3 coding DNA: TGTGCCAGCAGCTGGACTAGCGGGAACAATGAGCAGTTCTTC. Translating gives CASSWTSGNNEQFF. The variable domain in full, completed from reference TRBV7-2 and TRBJ2-1, reads GAGVSQSPSNKVTEKGKDVELRCDPISGHTALYWYRQSLGQGLEFLIYFQGNSAPDKSGLPSDRFSAERTGGSVSTLTIQRTQQEDSAVYLCASSWTSGNNEQFFGPGTRLTVL.

The chain joins TRBV30 to TRBJ1-2, with a tentative D call TRBD1 (5 bases). The germline gives CDR1 GTSNPN, CDR2 SVGIG (reference sequence). The CDR3 is made up of 11 amino acids. Trimming took off 4 bases at V and 6 bases at J, with 9 bases between the two ends. DNA for the CDR3: TGTGCCTGGACCGGACATGATGGCTACACCTTC. It codes for CAWTGHDGYTF.

V is TRBV2 and J is TRBJ2-6, with TRBD1 matching 10 bases. Germline CDR1 reads SNHLY; CDR2 reads FYNNEI. The CDR3 has 16 residues. Trimming removed 6 bases from V and 2 bases from J; junction bases left unmatched: 4. The CDR3 reads CASSRGQGAGANVLTF. In nucleotides, the CDR3 is TGTGCCAGCAGCCGAGGACAGGGGGCTGGGGCCAACGTCCTGACTTTC.

V and J are TRBV19 and TRBJ1-2; unclear D gene. The CDR3 runs 13 residues. Germline V CDR1 and CDR2: LNHDA, SQIVND (reference sequence). Trimming removed 8 bases from V and 2 bases from J, with 12 bases in between. The CDR3, as DNA: TGTGCCAGTTCGTCGGACCGGAACTATGGCTACACCTTC. The encoded protein is CASSSDRNYGYTF. Using reference TRBV19 and TRBJ1-2 for the parts outside the CDR3, the full variable domain is DGGITQSPKYLFRKEGQNVTLSCEQNLNHDAMYWYRQDPGQGLRLIYYSQIVNDFQKGDIAEGYSVSREKKESFPLTVTSAQKNPTAFYLCASSSDRNYGYTFGSGTRLTVV.

This rearrangement joins TRBV15 to TRBJ1-4; no clear D gene. The CDR3 covers 14 residues. The germline V gene encodes CDR1 LNHNV and CDR2 YYDKDF (reference sequence). The V and J ends lost 5 bases and 4 bases respectively, with 11 bases between them. CDR3 coding DNA: TGTGCCACCAGCGCCCTTGGAGTTAATGAAAAACTGTTTTTT. Protein: CATSALGVNEKLFF.

This chain joins TRBV19 and TRBJ2-1, with no clear D. V dropped 5 bases and J dropped 4 bases, with 3 bases sitting between them. The length of the CDR3 is 11 residues. Germline V gives CDR1 LNHDA, CDR2 SQIVND (reference sequence). The CDR3 nucleotides read TGTGCCAGTAGTCTTTACAATGAGCAGTTCTTC. Its protein product is CASSLYNEQFF.

The chain uses TRBV7-2 and TRBJ1-2; no firm D call. The CDR3 extends over 13 amino acids. V lost 1 base and J 4 bases, leaving 7 bases between the germline ends. Germline CDR1 SGHTA, CDR2 FQGNSA. The CDR3 sequence is CASSLGLRYGYTF. In DNA, the CDR3 is TGTGCCAGCAGCTTAGGGTTGCGCTATGGCTACACCTTC.

The V and J genes are TRBV11-2 and TRBJ2-7, with D maybe TRBD2 (6 bases). Trimming took off 1 base at V and 4 bases at J, with 14 bases between the two ends. The CDR3 extends over 15 amino acids. The germline V gene encodes CDR1 SGHAT and CDR2 FQNNGV. CDR3 sequence reads: CASSLAPSGRYEQYF. The CDR3 bases are TGTGCCAGCAGCTTAGCCCCCTCCGGGAGATACGAGCAGTACTTC.

This chain links TRBV7-3 with TRBJ1-1, with 7 bases aligning to TRBD1. The CDR3 is made up of 13 amino acids. J gave up 4 bases and V 5 bases, and 4 bases lay outside the gene matches. The V gene's germline CDR1 is SGHTA and CDR2 FQGTGA. The CDR3 loop is CASSPPGGTEAFF. The CDR3 nucleotides are TGTGCCAGCAGCCCCCCAGGGGGCACTGAAGCTTTCTTT.

This chain links TRBV5-1 with TRBJ1-2, with TRBD1 matching over 8 bases. The CDR3 totals 16 residues. The germline V gene encodes CDR1 SGHRS and CDR2 YFSETQ. Trimming took 2 bases from V and 6 from J; bases not matched to a gene: 12. The CDR3 loop reads CASSLQPGQARNGYTF. CDR3 coding DNA: TGCGCCAGCAGCTTACAACCGGGACAGGCCCGGAATGGCTACACCTTC. Complete variable domain (other parts from reference TRBV5-1 and TRBJ1-2): KAGVTQTPRYLIKTRGQQVTLSCSPISGHRSVSWYQQTPGQGLQFLFEYFSETQRNKGNFPGRFSGRQFSNSRSEMNVSTLELGDSALYLCASSLQPGQARNGYTFGSGTRLTVV.

V usage is TRBV7-9 and J usage is TRBJ1-2; no clear D. The CDR3 contains 13 residues. The ends were cut back, 2 bases at V and 3 bases at J, with 7 bases in the middle. CDR1 is SEHNR, CDR2 FQNEAQ, per germline (reference sequence). CDR3: CASSLPAHYGYTF. CDR3 bases: TGTGCCAGCAGCTTACCGGCGCACTATGGCTACACCTTC.

The chain joins TRBV5-1 to TRBJ2-7; possible D gene TRBD1, 5 bases. The V gene's germline CDR1 is SGHRS and CDR2 YFSETQ. V was cut by 4 bases and J by 0 bases, with 14 bases left in between. The CDR3 covers 15 residues. The CDR3 coding sequence is TGCGCCAGCAGCCAAGGACACCGAAACTCCTACGAGCAGTACTTC. Translating it yields CASSQGHRNSYEQYF.

The chain employs TRBV2 and TRBJ1-4; D is ambiguous. The CDR3 spans 13 residues. The germline V gene has CDR1 SNHLY and CDR2 FYNNEI. V dropped 2 bases and J dropped 8 bases, with 9 bases sitting between them. The CDR3: CASSENGGEKLFF. CDR3 nucleotide sequence: TGTGCCAGCAGTGAAAATGGAGGCGAAAAACTGTTTTTT.

The gene calls are TRBV4-1 and TRBJ1-5, with a weak D call TRBD1 (5 bases). The CDR3 is 15 amino acids. CDR1 and CDR2 from the germline V gene are MGHRA and YSYEKL. V lost 1 base and J 3 bases, leaving 10 bases between the germline ends. CDR3 DNA sequence: TGCGCCAGCAGCCAAGGGGGGGGGTTCAATCAGCCCCAGCATTTT. This encodes CASSQGGGFNQPQHF.

The rearrangement joins TRBV5-6 to TRBJ1-2; TRBD1 matches at 11 bases. Germline V gene sequence: CDR1 SGHDT, CDR2 YYEEEE. With 0 bases clipped from V and 5 bases from J, the junction kept 6 bases outside the gene matches. The CDR3 extends over 16 amino acids. Written as DNA, the CDR3 is TGTGCCAGCAGCTTGGTGGGACAGGGGGAGAGGTATGGCTACACCTTC. Encoded protein: CASSLVGQGERYGYTF.

This clone was picked up a small number of times. This chain links TRBV27 with TRBJ1-2, with TRBD1 matching 7 bases. Germline-derived CDR1 and CDR2 are MNHEY and SMNVEV (reference sequence). Losses at the gene ends were 6 bases for V and 7 bases for J; bases not matched to a gene: 5. CDR3 size: 12 residues. The DNA for the CDR3 is TGTGCCAGCAGGAGGGACAGTTTTGGCTACACCTTC. The encoded protein is CASRRDSFGYTF.

The V call is TRBV19, the J call TRBJ2-6; no clear D gene. The CDR3 extends over 13 amino acids. Germline CDR1 reads LNHDA; CDR2 reads SQIVND (reference sequence). The V end was cut by 8 bases, the J end by 1 base, with 6 bases between. CDR3 in DNA: TGTGCCAGTTCCCTATCTGGGGCCAACGTCCTGACTTTC. The encoded protein is CASSLSGANVLTF.

The J gene is TRBJ2-5, the V gene TRBV9; D gene ambiguous. Germline V gives CDR1 SGDLS, CDR2 YYNGEE. Between the trimmed V and J ends, which lost 3 bases and 5 bases, there was a span of 14 bases. There are 14 residues in the CDR3. Written as DNA, the CDR3 is TGTGCCAGCAGCGCGGTCTTAGGCGCGGAGACCCAGTACTTC. Translated: CASSAVLGAETQYF.